The rows below give T cell receptor beta chains drawn from one sample of a study of radiation and T cells in renal cell carcinoma. Sequencing used immunoSEQ multiplex PCR; TCRdb keeps in-frame clones, though not all of them. The table includes 15,000 to 18,000 clones, 50% to 60% detected once. The sequenced sample was tumor tissue, obtained from a patient whose treatment was nephrectomy without radiotherapy. The receptors shown here come from a man in his forties or fifties with renal cell carcinoma. CDR3s include the opening cysteine and the closing phenylalanine or tryptophan. The D gene is left open where the match is weak. Rows may omit the clone size; those that give it use once, few, many or a size class.

>.|TRBJ2-2|.|TRBV30
TGTGCCTGGAGTGTGAAAGGGAAGAGAACCGGGGAGCTGTTTTTT
CAWSVKGKRTGELFF
>.|TRBJ2-7|.|TRBV5-1
TGCGCCAGCAGCCCGGAGTTTGTCCAACCTCCTCTGAACGAGCAGTACTTC
CASSPEFVQPPLNEQYF
>.|TRBJ2-5|.|TRBV5-5
TGTGCCAGCAGCGATCCAGGGCGTGCCCAAGAGACCCAGTACTTC
CASSDPGRAQETQYF
>few|TRBJ2-3|TRBD2|TRBV14
TGTGCCAGCAGCCAACCGAGGATTAGCGGGAGGGCCCTAACCGATACGCAGTATTTT
CASSQPRISGRALTDTQYF
>once|TRBJ1-5|.|TRBV27
TGTGCCAGCAGTTGGACGGATAGCAATCAGCCCCAGCATTTT
CASSWTDSNQPQHF
>.|TRBJ1-1|.|TRBV7-2
TGTGCCAGCAGCCTACATCCAGAATGGTACACTGAAGCTTTCTTT
CASSLHPEWYTEAFF
>.|TRBJ1-2|.|TRBV6-6
TGTGCCAGCAGTAACACACTGGCCTATGGCTACACCTTC
CASSNTLAYGYTF
>.|TRBJ2-5|.|TRBV7-8
TGTGCCAGCAGCTTAGCCTCGTTGCGGGCGACCTGGGAGACCCAGTACTTC
CASSLASLRATWETQYF
>.|TRBJ1-5|.|TRBV2
TGTGCCAGCAGTGAGGACCCGGGGGTCAATCAGCCCCAGCATTTT
CASSEDPGVNQPQHF
>.|TRBJ2-2|TRBD1|TRBV27
TGTGCCAGCGTGGGGACAGGGGACACCGGGGAGCTGTTTTTT
CASVGTGDTGELFF
>.|TRBJ1-2|.|TRBV15
TGTGCCACCAGCAGCTTAAACTATGGCTACACCTTC
CATSSLNYGYTF
>many|TRBJ1-4|.|TRBV6-1
TGTGCCAGCACTACACTAAACAGGGTGGGAGAAAAACTGTTTTTT
CASTTLNRVGEKLFF
>.|TRBJ1-5|TRBD1|TRBV15
TGTGCCACCAGCATCTCCAGGGGGTCCTATCAGCCCCAGCATTTT
CATSISRGSYQPQHF
>.|TRBJ2-5|.|TRBV11-3
TGTGCCAGCAGCTTAGATGGGGCGGAACAAGAGACCCAGTACTTC
CASSLDGAEQETQYF
>.|TRBJ2-7|.|TRBV27
TGTGCCAGCAGTCCGACAACCTTAATCGGGGGCGCTTTCTACGAGCAGTACTTC
CASSPTTLIGGAFYEQYF
>.|TRBJ2-1|.|TRBV20-1
TGCAGTGCTACTAGATCCAATGAGCAGTTCTTC
CSATRSNEQFF
>.|TRBJ2-7|.|TRBV2
TGTGCCAGCAGTGTTGTTCAACCCTCCTACGAGCAGTACTTC
CASSVVQPSYEQYF
>few|TRBJ1-4|.|TRBV11-2
TGTGCCAGCAGGACATCCCGGCAGGCAAGAGCAACTAATGAAAAACTGTTTTTT
CASRTSRQARATNEKLFF
>.|TRBJ2-7|.|TRBV30
TGTGCCTGGAGTTGGGGAGTCAAGGCCTACGAGCAGTACTTC
CAWSWGVKAYEQYF
>few|TRBJ2-6|.|TRBV19
TGTGCCAGTAGTAACCGGGCCCTCGGGAACGTCCTGACTTTC
CASSNRALGNVLTF
>medium-sized|TRBJ2-1|.|TRBV9
TGTGCCAGCAGCGTGACAGAGTTAAATGAGCAGTTCTTC
CASSVTELNEQFF
>.|TRBJ2-3|.|TRBV4-1
TGCGCCAGCAGCCAAGATGGAGGGGGGGATACGCAGTATTTT
CASSQDGGGDTQYF
>few|TRBJ1-1|.|TRBV5-1
TGCGCCAGCAGCTTGCTGGGGCACGACAACACTGAAGCTTTCTTT
CASSLLGHDNTEAFF
>.|TRBJ2-5|.|TRBV7-9
TGTGCCAGCAGCTTAGCGGGGGTTTTGGAGACCCAGTACTTC
CASSLAGVLETQYF
>few|TRBJ2-1|.|TRBV2
TGTGCCACCCACTGGGGCAATGAGCAGTTCTTC
CATHWGNEQFF
>.|TRBJ2-4|.|TRBV6-9
TGTGCCAGCAGTTATGGTTGGTGGTTACTAGCCAAAAACATTCAGTACTTC
CASSYGWWLLAKNIQYF
>.|TRBJ2-3|TRBD1|TRBV14
TGTGCCAGCAGCCGAGGGACAGGGGTTGCAGATACGCAGTATTTT
CASSRGTGVADTQYF
>.|TRBJ1-4|.|TRBV6-1
TGTGCCAGCAGCCTCAGGGGCCCTAATGAAAAACTGTTTTTT
CASSLRGPNEKLFF
>few|TRBJ1-2|.|TRBV6-6
TGTGCCAGCAGTTACGGCGAGGGCGCTGGCTACACCTTC
CASSYGEGAGYTF
>medium-sized|TRBJ2-1|TRBD2|TRBV9
TGTGCCAGCAGCGTAGGAGGGACTAGCGGGAGGGAGCAGTTCTTC
CASSVGGTSGREQFF
>.|TRBJ1-5|.|TRBV4-1
TGCGCCAGCAGCCTAGGGGATCAGCCCCAGCATTTT
CASSLGDQPQHF
>.|TRBJ1-5|.|TRBV5-5
TGTGCCAGCAGCTTGGGAGGGATAAGGAATCAGCCCCAGCATTTT
CASSLGGIRNQPQHF
>once|TRBJ2-3|.|TRBV29-1
TGCAGCGTTGAAGGCAGCACAGATACGCAGTATTTT
CSVEGSTDTQYF
>.|TRBJ2-7|.|TRBV6-1
TGTGCCAGCACTCTCCGGACGGTTTCCTACGAGCAGTGCTTC
CASTLRTVSYEQCF
>few|TRBJ2-1|.|TRBV19
TGTGCCACTCGGCCTACCGGTTTGGCATACAATGAGCAGTTCTTC
CATRPTGLAYNEQFF
>few|TRBJ2-1|.|TRBV12-5
TGTGCTAGTGGTTTGGTAGGGGGGTGGCAGTTCTTC
CASGLVGGWQFF
>few|TRBJ2-5|TRBD1|TRBV5-3
TGTGCCAGAAGCTCCGGGACAGGTAAAGAGACCCAGTACTTC
CARSSGTGKETQYF
>many|TRBJ2-5|TRBD1|TRBV5-1
TGCGCCAGCAGCTCCCGGACAGGGGGCGCAGAGACCCAGTACTTC
CASSSRTGGAETQYF
>.|TRBJ2-3|.|TRBV4-1
TGCGCCAGCAGCACACGACTAGTTCAGGGCACAGATACGCAGTATTTT
CASSTRLVQGTDTQYF
>few|TRBJ1-2|TRBD1|TRBV2
TGTGCCAGTCAAGAGACAGGGAACTATGGCTACACCTTC
CASQETGNYGYTF
>few|TRBJ2-7|.|TRBV30
TGTGCCTGGAGCCTTTTCAGGGGCTACGAGCAGTACTTC
CAWSLFRGYEQYF
>medium-sized|TRBJ1-6|TRBD1|TRBV6-1
TGTGCCAGCAGACAGGGGAGTTCACCCCTCCACTTT
CASRQGSSPLHF